This T cell receptor beta chain appears in the sequencing data of a study of CD8 T cells in Susac syndrome. Germline values: CDR1 GTSNPN, CDR2 SVGIG (reference sequence). V lost 0 bases, J lost 7 bases, and 22 bases stayed unmatched. This CDR3 is 21 amino acids long. When the RNA was reverse transcribed, random hexamers were used with an input of roughly 0.45 to 1 ug. TCRdb reprocessed the immunoSEQ multiplex PCR reads via MiXCR and lists one record per CDR3 protein. The sample holds about 130,000 distinct CDR3 sequences; nearly 95% are singletons and the top ten take roughly 0.11%. The authors sequenced TCR beta from blood CD8+ and CD4+ T cells. Healthy donors constituted the controls, which were matched for age and sex. Both CD4+ and CD8+ T cells were negatively isolated, and TEMRA cells underwent FACS enrichment.

This receptor was taken from a human donor in good health. Specimen: CD4+ T cells from PBMCs. The chain employs TRBV30 and TRBJ2-1, with 12 bases fitting TRBD2. Here the CDR3 reads CAWSVQWSPSGRVGFRNEQFF. DNA for the CDR3: TGTGCCTGGAGTGTACAGTGGAGTCCTAGCGGGAGGGTCGGTTTTAGGAATGAGCAGTTCTTC.